Listed below are T cell receptor beta chains from one sample, sequenced in a study of radiation and T cells in renal cell carcinoma. Produced via immunoSEQ multiplex PCR; TCRdb's table is partial and in-frame only. The table has about 86,000 clones, 85% seen once. Sample: blood, taken from a patient whose treatment included radiotherapy and nephrectomy. The receptors come from a man in his fifties with renal cell carcinoma. The CDR3 runs from the conserved cysteine through the conserved F or W.

J | V | CDR3
TRBJ2-2 | TRBV12-5 | CASGSDDRGWTGELFF
TRBJ1-5 | TRBV6-6 | CASSYLGTEGNQPQHF
TRBJ2-1 | TRBV4-2 | CASSPGTSGEQFF
TRBJ2-3 | TRBV5-1 | CASSVGTSSTDTQYF
TRBJ2-3 | TRBV7-9 | CASSSTEDGIQKRWQYF
TRBJ2-7 | TRBV10-2 | CASRHRDRHYEQYF
TRBJ1-3 | TRBV7-2 | CASSPLRNTIYF
TRBJ1-2 | TRBV6-6 | CASRPWDRLPYGYTF
TRBJ2-5 | TRBV5-1 | CASSTMDPGQETQYF
TRBJ2-1 | TRBV29-1 | CSASRTSGASYNEQFF
TRBJ1-1 | TRBV7-9 | CASSSGGGNTEAFF
TRBJ1-4 | TRBV6-5 | CASRRFTTDEKLFF
TRBJ2-5 | TRBV5-1 | CASSRTSGGPAQETQYF
TRBJ2-5 | TRBV5-1 | CASSLERHGGETQYF
TRBJ1-1 | TRBV19 | CASSIPQGVAFF
TRBJ2-7 | TRBV6-5 | CASSYIQGYEQYF
TRBJ2-7 | TRBV30 | CAWSSQGSYEQYF
TRBJ2-1 | TRBV27 | CASSLDSRKNEQFF
TRBJ2-3 | TRBV7-9 | CASSFAGADTQYF
TRBJ2-2 | TRBV10-1 | CASSGGQGTGELFF
TRBJ2-2 | TRBV21-1 | CANCGGGNTGELFF
TRBJ2-1 | TRBV5-1 | CASSLSPQDTYNEQFF
TRBJ1-4 | TRBV5-1 | CASSLRGSKEKLFF
TRBJ1-4 | TRBV2 | CASYSRLIATNEKLFF
TRBJ1-2 | TRBV5-4 | CASSSKGGNYGYTF
TRBJ1-2 | TRBV27 | CASRIGGSDFNYGYTF
TRBJ1-1 | TRBV5-1 | CASSLADRNTEAFF
TRBJ1-6 | TRBV6-5 | CASSPSGISPLHF
TRBJ2-7 | TRBV5-1 | CASSVDRSFYEQYF
TRBJ1-5 | TRBV6-1 | CASRADRGGGQPQHF
TRBJ2-3 | TRBV28 | CASSSGQVSDTQYF
TRBJ2-3 | TRBV6-5 | CASRGQTDTQYF